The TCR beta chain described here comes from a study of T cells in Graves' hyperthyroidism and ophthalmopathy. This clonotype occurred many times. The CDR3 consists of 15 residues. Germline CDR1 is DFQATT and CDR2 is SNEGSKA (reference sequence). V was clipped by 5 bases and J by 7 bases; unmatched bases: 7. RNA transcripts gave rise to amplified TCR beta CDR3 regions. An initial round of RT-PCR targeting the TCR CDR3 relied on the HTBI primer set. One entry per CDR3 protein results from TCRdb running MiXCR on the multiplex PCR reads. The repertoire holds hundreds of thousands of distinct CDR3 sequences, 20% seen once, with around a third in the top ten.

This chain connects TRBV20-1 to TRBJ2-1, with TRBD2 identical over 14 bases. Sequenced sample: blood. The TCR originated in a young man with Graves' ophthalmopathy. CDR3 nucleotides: TGCAGTGCTTCCCGACTAGCGGGAGGGTGGAATGAGCAGTTCTTC. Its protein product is CSASRLAGGWNEQFF.